The rows below give T cell receptor beta chains drawn from one sample of a study of T cells in Graves' hyperthyroidism and ophthalmopathy. Via MiXCR, TCRdb re-called the multiplex PCR reads, giving one row per CDR3 protein. Found here are around 350,000 distinct CDR3 sequences, 20% to 30% of them singletons; the top ten hold more than 60%. The sequenced sample was blood. These receptors were taken from a man in his fifties with Graves' hyperthyroidism. Both conserved end residues are trimmed from each CDR3. Clone size is stated in some rows and not others, as once, few, many or a class when expanded.

clone_size,j_call,v_call,cdr3_aa
many,TRBJ2-1,TRBV7-3,ASSLIGTGGGNEQF
few,TRBJ2-3,TRBV11-2,ASSLLGGRLVTDTQY
many,TRBJ2-1,TRBV4-1,ASSQDPGPTYNEQF
few,TRBJ2-3,TRBV19,ASSILRMTRTDTQY
NA,TRBJ1-1,TRBV19,ASSIVGAGENTEAF
once,TRBJ2-7,TRBV11-1,ASSQEKTANNYEQY
many,TRBJ2-5,TRBV10-3,AISEVLRGETQY
NA,TRBJ2-2,TRBV29-1,SVEVTGQRNTGELF
NA,TRBJ2-3,TRBV29-1,SVDGLAGSTDTQY
NA,TRBJ1-4,TRBV6-2/TRBV6-3,ASNPGLPNEKLF
few,TRBJ2-5,TRBV4-2,ASGQEGNQETQY
few,TRBJ2-4,TRBV6-2/TRBV6-3,AGSYPGGTSGSGNIQY
NA,TRBJ2-7,TRBV7-6,ASSLRQGRLYEQY
many,TRBJ2-1,TRBV27,ASSPDSYGNNEQF
NA,TRBJ2-1,TRBV20-1,SARDLRTGESGEQF
once,TRBJ1-2,TRBV10-3,AIRGQGTNKDYGYT
many,TRBJ2-1,TRBV11-1,ASSFLGGNEQF
NA,TRBJ2-7,TRBV19,ASSPDGTGGEQY
many,TRBJ1-1,TRBV18,ASSPRDRNTEAF
NA,TRBJ2-1,TRBV28,ASELHNEQF
few,TRBJ2-1,TRBV7-2,ASSLGASGLYNEQL
many,TRBJ1-1,TRBV29-1,SVDDSMNTEAF
NA,TRBJ1-2,TRBV24-1,ATSALGSYGYT
few,TRBJ2-7,TRBV20-1,SAREATSGNYEQY
few,TRBJ2-1,TRBV28,ASISSGTEQF
few,TRBJ2-3,TRBV20-1,SASGTSGRARPDTQY
few,TRBJ2-3,TRBV6-6,ASSYSGGPGDTQY
few,TRBJ2-3,TRBV12-3/TRBV12-4,ASSFEGGLKADTQY